The 27 T cell receptor beta chains listed next were all sequenced from one sample in a study of control samples from healthy donors and cancer patients. The repertoire was sequenced with immunoSEQ multiplex PCR; TCRdb's copy has only in-frame clones and lacks some. Of about 140,000 clones listed, 89% are singletons. The sequenced sample was blood. Receptor source: a man aged 30 to 39 in good health.

V gene TRBV4-2 combines with J gene TRBJ1-3; 7 bases line up with TRBD1. V lost 2 bases, J lost 0 bases, and 7 bases stayed unmatched. Germline V lookup: CDR1 LGHNA, CDR2 YNFKEQ. This CDR3 region has 17 residues. The CDR3 bases are TGTGCCAGCAGCCAAATTAGGAGGACAGGCTCTGGAAACACCATATATTTT. This gives the protein CASSQIRRTGSGNTIYF.

The J gene is TRBJ1-1, the V gene TRBV6-5; weak D call: TRBD1 (6 bases). Looked up from germline, CDR1 is MNHEY and CDR2 is SVGAGI. V was trimmed by 6 bases and J by 4 bases, leaving 15 bases between them. The CDR3 consists of 14 residues. The CDR3 nucleotides are TGTGCCAGCAGCCAGGACAGTTGGAGCACTGAAGCTTTCTTT. Translation: CASSQDSWSTEAFF.

The V call is TRBV24-1, the J call TRBJ2-2; possible D gene TRBD1, 6 bases. Per the germline V gene, CDR1 is KGHDR and CDR2 is SFDVKD. This CDR3 contains 16 residues. Trimming pared 4 bases from V and 0 bases from J, leaving 11 bases between. DNA of the CDR3: TGTGCCACCAGTGAAGACAGGAGGACGAACACCGGGGAGCTGTTTTTT. It encodes CATSEDRRTNTGELFF.

V is TRBV19 and J is TRBJ1-3, with D uncertain. The CDR3 loop spans 17 amino acids. Trimming took 1 base from V and 4 from J, leaving 17 bases between them. Germline V gene sequence: CDR1 LNHDA, CDR2 SQIVND (reference sequence). CDR3 loop: CASSIGLAMRGGNTIYF. The DNA for the CDR3 is TGTGCCAGTAGTATAGGCCTTGCGATGCGGGGAGGAAACACCATATATTTT. The whole variable domain, filled in from reference TRBV19 and TRBJ1-3, reads DGGITQSPKYLFRKEGQNVTLSCEQNLNHDAMYWYRQDPGQGLRLIYYSQIVNDFQKGDIAEGYSVSREKKESFPLTVTSAQKNPTAFYLCASSIGLAMRGGNTIYFGEGSWLTVV.

V usage is TRBV5-6 and J usage is TRBJ1-4, with unresolved D. The CDR3 consists of 13 residues. The V gene lost 4 bases and the J gene lost 7 bases, with 11 bases spanning the gap. Germline CDR1 reads SGHDT; CDR2 reads YYEEEE. CDR3 in DNA: TGTGCCAGCAGCCCGAGGTCCAGTGAAAAACTGTTTTTT. As protein: CASSPRSSEKLFF.

The rearrangement links TRBV12-3 or TRBV12-4 to TRBJ2-7; D is unresolved. This CDR3 has 13 residues. V was trimmed by 2 bases and J by 5 bases, leaving 10 bases between them. This CDR3 reads CASSLQVSNEQYF. CDR3 DNA sequence: TGTGCCAGCAGTTTACAGGTTTCCAACGAGCAGTACTTC.

The rearrangement links TRBV4-3 to TRBJ2-2; D possibly corresponds to TRBD2 (5 bases). Trimming removed 1 base from V and 6 bases from J, with 12 bases in between. The V gene's germline CDR1 is LGHNA and CDR2 YSLEER. The CDR3 has 15 amino acids. The CDR3 DNA is TGCGCCAGCAGCCAAGGAGCGGCGACCGCCGGGGAGCTGTTTTTT. Its translation: CASSQGAATAGELFF.

The J gene is TRBJ2-4, the V gene TRBV19; no definite D call. With 3 bases removed from V and 7 bases from J, the gap between germline ends came to 7 bases. Germline assignment: CDR1 LNHDA and CDR2 SQIVND (reference sequence). The CDR3 is 12 residues long. Written as DNA, the CDR3 is TGTGCCAGTAGTATGATGGCGAACATTCAGTACTTC. Translated, it gives CASSMMANIQYF.

The rearrangement joins TRBV5-6 to TRBJ1-2; a possible D gene is TRBD1 (5 bases). The ends were cut back, 1 base at V and 4 bases at J, with 14 bases in the middle. The germline CDR1 and CDR2 sequences are SGHDT and YYEEEE. CDR3 length: 15 residues. The CDR3 sequence: CASSLYRGRGYGYTF. CDR3 DNA: TGTGCCAGCAGCTTGTACCGGGGCCGGGGCTATGGCTACACCTTC. The full variable domain, with the rest looked up from reference TRBV5-6 and TRBJ1-2, is DAGVTQSPTHLIKTRGQQVTLRCSPKSGHDTVSWYQQALGQGPQFIFQYYEEEERQRGNFPDRFSGHQFPNYSSELNVNALLLGDSALYLCASSLYRGRGYGYTFGSGTRLTVV.

The chain is built from TRBV12-3 or TRBV12-4 and TRBJ1-1; D uncertain. The ends were cut back, 6 bases at V and 1 base at J, with 9 bases in the middle. The CDR3 runs 13 residues. CDR3 amino acids: CASSVDGNTEAFF. In DNA, the CDR3 is TGTGCCAGCAGCGTCGACGGGAACACTGAAGCTTTCTTT.

V and J are TRBV29-1 and TRBJ2-7; D tentatively reads TRBD1 or TRBD2 (5 bases each). This CDR3 spans 12 amino acids. V shed 1 base and J shed 5 bases, with 9 bases lying between them. Germline loops: CDR1 SQVTM, CDR2 ANQGSEA. The CDR3 DNA reads as TGCAGCGTTGAAGGGCAGGGAGACGAGCAGTACTTC. Translating gives CSVEGQGDEQYF.

V usage is TRBV5-4 and J usage is TRBJ2-2; 8 bases are a match to TRBD2. This CDR3 spans 20 amino acids. Germline V gene sequence: CDR1 SGHNT, CDR2 YYREEE (reference sequence). Losses at the gene ends were 0 bases for V and 0 bases for J; bases not matched to a gene: 13. The CDR3 DNA follows: TGTGCCAGCAGCTTGGCCTTGGTAGCGGGATCACCAGCGAACACCGGGGAGCTGTTTTTT. This codes for CASSLALVAGSPANTGELFF.

The rearrangement uses TRBV6-5 and TRBJ2-7; D is ambiguous. The CDR3 runs to 14 residues. The ends were cut back, 0 bases at V and 2 bases at J, with 8 bases in the middle. Germline CDR1 reads MNHEY; CDR2 reads SVGAGI. For the CDR3, the DNA is TGTGCCAGCAGTTACTCGAGGAGTGCCTACGAGCAGTACTTC. Translating gives CASSYSRSAYEQYF.

CDR3 nucleotides: TGTGCCATCAGTGAGTCATCCGGGTTTGGTCAGCCCCAGCATTTT. Translating gives CAISESSGFGQPQHF. The V and J genes are TRBV10-3 and TRBJ1-5; D unclear. From germline, CDR1 is ENHRY and CDR2 SYGVKD. V was cut by 0 bases and J by 6 bases, with 12 bases left in between. This CDR3 is 15 amino acids long.

This chain links TRBV19 with TRBJ2-7, with D uncertain. Germline V gene lookup returns CDR1 LNHDA and CDR2 SQIVND (reference sequence). V was shortened by 5 bases and J by 0 bases, with 11 bases between the two germline ends. The CDR3 consists of 14 residues. The CDR3 sequence is CASSFVVNSYEQYF. CDR3 nucleotides: TGTGCCAGTAGTTTTGTGGTCAACTCCTACGAGCAGTACTTC.

CDR3 residues: CASSLLAGTGELFF. DNA of the CDR3: TGTGCCAGCAGCTTACTAGCGGGCACCGGGGAGCTGTTTTTT. V gene TRBV11-2 combines with J gene TRBJ2-2; 8 bases are shared with TRBD2. CDR3 length: 14 residues. Trimming took 2 bases from V and 4 from J; bases not matched to a gene: 0. Per the germline V gene, CDR1 is SGHAT and CDR2 is FQNNGV.

The CDR3 loop is CASSEPGTGISWETQYF. As DNA, the CDR3 is TGTGCCAGCAGCGAACCCGGGACAGGGATTTCGTGGGAGACCCAGTACTTC. The gene calls are TRBV7-9 and TRBJ2-5; 9 bases are a match to TRBD1. Germline-derived CDR1 and CDR2 are SEHNR and FQNEAQ (reference sequence). This CDR3 is built from 17 residues. V gave up 5 bases and J gave up 5 bases; unmatched junction bases: 15.

As for this clone: Other DNA sequences in the same sample also yield this CDR3. This chain uses TRBV18 with TRBJ1-1; D call uncertain. CDR1 and CDR2 from the germline V gene are KGHSH and LQKENI. V was clipped by 1 base and J by 2 bases, with 5 bases between them. This CDR3 spans 13 amino acids. CDR3 sequence reads: CASSPQANTEAFF. CDR3 in DNA: TGTGCCAGCTCACCACAGGCCAACACTGAAGCTTTCTTT.

This clone was seen a few times. This chain uses TRBV7-2 with TRBJ2-6; D perhaps matches TRBD1 (6 bases). CDR1 and CDR2 from the germline V gene are SGHTA and FQGNSA. The CDR3 extends over 18 amino acids. V lost 5 bases and J 1 base, leaving 18 bases between the germline ends. CDR3 nucleotides: TGTGCCAGCAGCCCAGGGGCAGGGTCGAAGTCTGGGGCCAACGTCCTGACTTTC. Translated, it gives CASSPGAGSKSGANVLTF.

This clone has just a few counts. The same CDR3 arises from other DNA sequences in this sample as well. V usage is TRBV6-5 and J usage is TRBJ1-5; D is ambiguous. Trimming stripped 2 bases from V and 0 bases from J, with 2 bases between. CDR1 MNHEY and CDR2 SVGAGI come from the germline V gene. The CDR3 totals 13 residues. CDR3 residues: CASSYDSNQPQHF. The CDR3 coding sequence is TGTGCCAGCAGTTACGATAGCAATCAGCCCCAGCATTTT.

This chain joins TRBV7-9 and TRBJ2-7; D might be TRBD2 (7 bases). The CDR3 length is 16 residues. Germline values: CDR1 SEHNR, CDR2 FQNEAQ (reference sequence). V lost 0 bases, J lost 2 bases, and 14 bases lay in between. Here the CDR3 reads CASSLARGGLPYEQYF. The CDR3 DNA reads TGTGCCAGCAGCTTAGCAAGGGGGGGCCTCCCCTACGAGCAGTACTTC.

This clone has only one observation. The V gene is TRBV19, the J gene TRBJ2-3, with D perhaps matching TRBD1 (6 bases). Trimming shortened V by 6 bases and J by 5 bases, and 33 bases separated the two germline ends. The CDR3 is 20 amino acids. Germline CDR1 and CDR2: LNHDA and SQIVND (reference sequence). The DNA of the CDR3 is TGTGCCAGTAGGGGGTTTGGGTTTAGGGAGCAGGGGAAAAAAGGAGATACGCAGTATTTT. It is translated as CASRGFGFREQGKKGDTQYF.

The J gene is TRBJ2-7, the V gene TRBV5-1; TRBD1 or TRBD2 may be the D gene (5 bases each). Trimming left V 1 base short and J 6 bases short, with 20 bases between. Per the germline V gene, CDR1 is SGHRS and CDR2 is YFSETQ. The CDR3 consists of 16 residues. The CDR3 loop reads CASSLSASQGALEQYF. The CDR3 bases are TGCGCCAGCAGCTTGAGCGCAAGTCAGGGAGCCCTCGAGCAGTACTTC.

J is TRBJ2-1 and V is TRBV4-1; 16 bases map to TRBD2. Losses at the gene ends were 10 bases for V and 5 bases for J; bases not matched to a gene: 14. This CDR3 contains 18 residues. CDR1 and CDR2 (germline): MGHRA, YSYEKL. CDR3 sequence: CATSPPGLAGGRNNEQFF. The CDR3 DNA follows: TGCGCCACCTCCCCTCCGGGACTAGCGGGGGGGCGCAACAATGAGCAGTTCTTC.

This clone was counted once. CDR3 in DNA: TGCAGTGCTAGAAGGACAAACGAGCAGTACTTC. Translated: CSARRTNEQYF. V gene TRBV20-1 combines with J gene TRBJ2-7; tentative D call: TRBD1 (5 bases). Germline loops: CDR1 DFQATT, CDR2 SNEGSKA (reference sequence). This CDR3 has 11 amino acids. V dropped 2 bases and J dropped 5 bases, with 7 bases sitting between them.

The V call is TRBV15, the J call TRBJ1-2; D is uncertain. The germline V gene encodes CDR1 LNHNV and CDR2 YYDKDF (reference sequence). Trimming pared 3 bases from V and 3 bases from J, leaving 20 bases between. The CDR3 runs to 17 residues. Here the CDR3 reads CATSSLSGRGSYYGYTF. CDR3 in DNA: TGTGCCACCAGCAGCCTTTCCGGGAGAGGTTCTTACTATGGCTACACCTTC.

Here the CDR3 DNA reads TGTGCCAGCAGAGGGGACGCCGTTGGTTATACGCAGTATTTT. Its protein is CASRGDAVGYTQYF. The chain links TRBV2 to TRBJ2-3; perhaps D is TRBD1 or TRBD2 (5 bases each). The CDR3 is made up of 14 amino acids. Trimming cost V 6 bases and J 7 bases, with 17 bases left between them. CDR1 and CDR2 from the germline V gene are SNHLY and FYNNEI.